The clone carrying this TCR beta chain was seen a single time. Its matching antigen is unknown. The data were taken from a study of cytotoxic CD8 clonotypes in ibrutinib-treated CLL. V shed 0 bases and J shed 6 bases, with 1 base lying between them. Germline V lookup: CDR1 ENHRY, CDR2 SYGVKD. The CDR3 contains 11 residues. Overall study findings and caveats: Baseline levels of clonality went above those of age-matched healthy donors and moved with circulating CD8+ T-cell counts. Public clonotypes were uncommon and contracted or stayed stable on treatment.

Clones were read by immunoSEQ multiplex PCR, and TCRdb kept only the in-frame ones, dropping some. This sample carries approximately 97,000 clones, approximately 77% of them seen once, and the ten largest clones take under 30%. The chain couples TRBV10-3 to TRBJ2-3; D gene unclear. The origin of this receptor is a human donor with chronic lymphocytic leukemia. The sequencing here drew on PBMCs, taken after 24 months of ibrutinib treatment. The CDR3 nucleotides are TGTGCCATCAGTGAGTCGGATACGCAGTATTTT. Translating it yields CAISESDTQYF.